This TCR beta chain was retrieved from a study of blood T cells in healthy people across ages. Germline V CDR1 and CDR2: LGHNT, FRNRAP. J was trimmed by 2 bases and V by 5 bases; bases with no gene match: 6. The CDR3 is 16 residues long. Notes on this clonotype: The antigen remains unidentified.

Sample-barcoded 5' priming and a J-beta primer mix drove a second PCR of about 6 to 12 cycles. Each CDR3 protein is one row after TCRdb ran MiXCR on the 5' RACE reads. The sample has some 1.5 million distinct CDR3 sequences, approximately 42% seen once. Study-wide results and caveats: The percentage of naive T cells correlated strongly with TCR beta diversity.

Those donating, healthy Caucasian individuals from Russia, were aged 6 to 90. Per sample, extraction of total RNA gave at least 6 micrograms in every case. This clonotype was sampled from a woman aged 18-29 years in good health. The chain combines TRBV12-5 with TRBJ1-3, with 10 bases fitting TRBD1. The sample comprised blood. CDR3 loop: CASGNRQGAAGNTIYF. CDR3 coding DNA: TGTGCTAGTGGTAACCGACAGGGGGCTGCTGGAAACACCATATATTTT.